A single sample gave rise to the 20 T cell receptor beta chains below, sequenced in a study of CD8 T cells in ankylosing spondylitis. MiXCR, applied by TCRdb to the 5' RACE reads, yields one record per CDR3 protein. The sample holds 200,000 to 300,000 distinct CDR3 sequences, roughly a tenth seen once. Input material: blood, either unsorted or a sorted T cell fraction (not recorded which). These receptors were collected from a male donor with ankylosing spondylitis or in good health (not recorded which).

This clonotype was observed many times. The CDR3 bases are TGTGCCAGCAGCGTAGCTGGACAGGGCGATGGCTACACCTTC. Translation gives CASSVAGQGDGYTF. The gene calls are TRBV9 and TRBJ1-2, with TRBD1 matching over 8 bases. J was trimmed by 6 bases and V by 0 bases; bases with no gene match: 4. CDR1 is SGDLS and CDR2 is YYNGEE in the germline V gene. The CDR3 has 14 residues.

This clonotype was counted many times. The chain uses TRBV20-1 and TRBJ2-3, with a weak D call TRBD2 (5 bases). Germline CDR1 is DFQATT and CDR2 is SNEGSKA (reference sequence). CDR3 length: 13 amino acids. The ends were cut back, 3 bases at V and 1 base at J, with 8 bases in the middle. The CDR3 loop reads CSARSGRTDTQYF. The DNA of the CDR3 is TGCAGTGCTAGGAGCGGTCGCACAGATACGCAGTATTTT.

This rearrangement joins TRBV10-3 to TRBJ2-7; no reliable D call. Germline loops: CDR1 ENHRY, CDR2 SYGVKD. This CDR3 region has 14 residues. Trimming cost V 3 bases and J 6 bases, with 15 bases left between them. The CDR3 reads CAISERGTVCEQYF. CDR3 in DNA: TGTGCCATCAGTGAACGTGGTACCGTTTGCGAGCAGTACTTC.

This clonotype was counted many times. V gene TRBV6-1 combines with J gene TRBJ2-3; D not certain. Germline CDR1 reads MNHNS; CDR2 reads SASEGT. V lost 5 bases to trimming and J lost 9 bases, with 12 bases between them. The CDR3 sequence is 12 residues long. The chain's CDR3 is CASSFTAATQYF. The CDR3 DNA follows: TGTGCCAGCAGTTTCACGGCCGCCACGCAGTATTTT.

Many counts were recorded for this clonotype. V and J are TRBV10-3 and TRBJ2-7, with D perhaps given as TRBD1 or TRBD2 (6 bases each). The CDR3 contains 15 residues. Germline loops: CDR1 ENHRY, CDR2 SYGVKD. Trimming stripped 6 bases from V and 4 bases from J, with 19 bases between. CDR3 sequence: CAIRPVGGSGYEQYF. The CDR3 DNA reads as TGTGCCATCAGGCCCGTCGGGGGCTCCGGTTACGAGCAGTACTTC.

This clonotype showed up just a few times. The V gene is TRBV6-1, the J gene TRBJ2-3; TRBD2 aligns across 7 bases. CDR1 and CDR2 (germline): MNHNS, SASEGT. CDR3 length: 18 residues. J gave up 3 bases and V 5 bases, and 17 bases lay outside the gene matches. In DNA, the CDR3 is TGTGCCAGCAGTCCGCCTAGGAAGCGGGACCTCTTTACAGATACGCAGTATTTT. Translating gives CASSPPRKRDLFTDTQYF.

The table lists this clonotype with many counts. The gene calls are TRBV27 and TRBJ1-2, with 8 bases lining up with TRBD1. The CDR3 length is 15 residues. J was trimmed by 4 bases and V by 6 bases; bases with no gene match: 10. Germline CDR1 reads MNHEY; CDR2 reads SMNVEV (reference sequence). The CDR3 sequence is CASRIRTGWPYGYTF. CDR3 DNA: TGTGCCAGCAGAATCCGGACAGGGTGGCCCTATGGCTACACCTTC.

V usage is TRBV10-3 and J usage is TRBJ1-6; D gene ambiguous. CDR3 size: 13 residues. Germline V gene data show CDR1 as ENHRY and CDR2 as SYGVKD. The CDR3 DNA reads as TGTGTCACGGTAGCCAACGAGAATTCACCCCTCCACTTT. It translates to CVTVANENSPLHF.

This clonotype was picked up many times. The chain is built from TRBV4-1 and TRBJ2-7; D is perhaps TRBD2 (6 bases). This CDR3 is built from 14 residues. Germline CDR1 is MGHRA and CDR2 is YSYEKL. Trimming pared 1 base from V and 3 bases from J, leaving 10 bases between. The DNA for the CDR3 is TGCGCCAGCAGCCAAGGGAGGGGAGTCTACGAGCAGTACTTC. Encoded protein: CASSQGRGVYEQYF.

With respect to this clonotype: Given a much more abundant clone one base away, this may be a read error. This chain connects TRBV20-1 to TRBJ2-1; TRBD1 is a possible D gene (5 bases). This CDR3 has 12 residues. Germline V CDR1 and CDR2: DFQATT, SNEGSKA (reference sequence). The V end lost 5 bases, the J end lost 9 bases, and 14 bases lay between the germline ends. Here the CDR3 DNA reads TGCAGTGCTGGGGCGGCCGAAATTGAGCAGTTCTTC. Amino acid sequence: CSAGAAEIEQFF.

At least ten counts were recorded for this clonotype. The rearrangement links TRBV20-1 to TRBJ2-7, with TRBD1 as a possible D gene (5 bases). The germline CDR1 and CDR2 sequences are DFQATT and SNEGSKA (reference sequence). V lost 6 bases to trimming and J lost 6 bases, with 12 bases between them. The CDR3 covers 11 residues. The DNA for the CDR3 is TGCAGTGCCAAACGACAGAGCGAGCAGTACTTC. Amino acid sequence: CSAKRQSEQYF.

This clonotype was recorded many times. V usage is TRBV10-3 and J usage is TRBJ1-2; D gene uncertain. Looked up from germline, CDR1 is ENHRY and CDR2 is SYGVKD. The CDR3 runs to 15 residues. Trimming shortened V by 3 bases and J by 0 bases, and 11 bases separated the two germline ends. The CDR3 spells CAISEPQSPNYGYTF. Here the CDR3 DNA reads TGTGCCATCAGTGAACCACAGTCCCCTAACTATGGCTACACCTTC.

This clonotype was recorded many times. The chain combines TRBV12-3 or TRBV12-4 with TRBJ1-1; no reliable D call. The CDR3 contains 12 residues. Trimming pared 6 bases from V and 11 bases from J, leaving 16 bases between. The CDR3 protein is CASSLTPAGAFF. The DNA for the CDR3 is TGTGCCAGCAGCCTTACACCGGCCGGGGCTTTCTTT.

This clonotype was seen at least ten times. This rearrangement joins TRBV18 to TRBJ2-7; 10 nucleotides line up with TRBD2. V gave up 3 bases and J gave up 1 base; unmatched junction bases: 12. The CDR3 is 18 residues long. Germline V lookup: CDR1 KGHSH, CDR2 LQKENI. The CDR3 sequence is CASSPRGLAQYQSYEQYF. CDR3 in DNA: TGTGCCAGCTCACCGCGGGGACTAGCGCAATATCAATCCTACGAGCAGTACTTC.

This clonotype was picked up many times. CDR3 nucleotide sequence: TGTGCCAGCACCTTCTACAATGAGCAGTTCTTC. It specifies CASTFYNEQFF. The chain joins TRBV25-1 to TRBJ2-1; no reliable D call. Germline CDR1 and CDR2: MGHDK and SYGVNS. The CDR3 extends over 11 amino acids. With 7 bases removed from V and 3 bases from J, the gap between germline ends came to 4 bases.

This clonotype was found a few times. This sequence joins TRBV29-1 and TRBJ2-2; weak D call: TRBD1 (6 bases). The V gene's germline CDR1 is SQVTM and CDR2 ANQGSEA. The CDR3 spans 12 residues. V lost 6 bases to trimming and J lost 6 bases, with 11 bases between them. CDR3: CSVIQGPGELFF. CDR3 coding DNA: TGCAGCGTGATACAGGGCCCCGGGGAGCTGTTTTTT.

There are a few counts of this clonotype. The chain uses TRBV6-1 and TRBJ1-4, with D unresolved. The germline CDR1 and CDR2 sequences are MNHNS and SASEGT. This CDR3 is built from 15 residues. Trimming took off 3 bases at V and 0 bases at J, with 8 bases between the two ends. The CDR3 DNA follows: TGTGCCAGCAGTGAGCTACCCTCAACTAATGAAAAACTGTTTTTT. Its protein product is CASSELPSTNEKLFF.

This clonotype occurred many times. J is TRBJ2-2 and V is TRBV5-5; 7 nucleotides line up with TRBD1. The CDR3 sequence is 16 residues long. Germline V gene sequence: CDR1 SGHKS, CDR2 YYEKEE (reference sequence). The V segment lost 5 bases and the J segment 5 bases; nucleotides outside the gene matches: 12. In DNA form, the CDR3 reads TGTGCCAGCAGTATAGGTGGGACAGTCAGGACCGGGGAGCTGTTTTTT. It yields the protein CASSIGGTVRTGELFF.

The V call is TRBV30, the J call TRBJ2-3; D is perhaps TRBD2 (5 bases). The germline CDR1 and CDR2 sequences are GTSNPN and SVGIG (reference sequence). This CDR3 is 15 amino acids long. V lost 3 bases and J 0 bases, leaving 13 bases between the germline ends. The CDR3 protein is CAWSPSGLSTDTQYF. The CDR3 DNA reads as TGTGCCTGGAGCCCGAGCGGACTTAGCACAGATACGCAGTATTTT.

This clonotype was detected a few times. The chain links TRBV20-1 to TRBJ2-2; D gene ambiguous. CDR1 and CDR2 from the germline V gene are DFQATT and SNEGSKA (reference sequence). V was trimmed by 3 bases and J by 6 bases, leaving 8 bases between them. There are 12 residues in the CDR3. The CDR3 DNA reads TGCAGTGCTAGTAGACGGGCCGGGGAGCTGTTTTTT. As protein: CSASRRAGELFF.